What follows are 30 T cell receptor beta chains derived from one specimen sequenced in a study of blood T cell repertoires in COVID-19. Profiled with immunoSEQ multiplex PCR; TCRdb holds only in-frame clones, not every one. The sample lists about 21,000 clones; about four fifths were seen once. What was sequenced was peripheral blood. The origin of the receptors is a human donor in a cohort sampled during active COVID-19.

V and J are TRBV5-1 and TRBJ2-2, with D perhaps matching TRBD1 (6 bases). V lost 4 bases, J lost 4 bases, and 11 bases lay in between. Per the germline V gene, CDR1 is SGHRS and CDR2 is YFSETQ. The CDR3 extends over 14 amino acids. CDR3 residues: CASSPQGGTGELFF. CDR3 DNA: TGCGCCAGCAGCCCACAGGGTGGCACCGGGGAGCTGTTTTTT.

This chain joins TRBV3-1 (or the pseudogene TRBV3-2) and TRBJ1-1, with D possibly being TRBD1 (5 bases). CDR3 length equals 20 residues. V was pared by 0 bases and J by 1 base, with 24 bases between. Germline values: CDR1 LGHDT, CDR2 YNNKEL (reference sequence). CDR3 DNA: TGTGCCAGCAGCCAAGATCGTCCGATTAGGAGGTCCGGGGGGAACACTGAAGCTTTCTTT. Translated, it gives CASSQDRPIRRSGGNTEAFF.

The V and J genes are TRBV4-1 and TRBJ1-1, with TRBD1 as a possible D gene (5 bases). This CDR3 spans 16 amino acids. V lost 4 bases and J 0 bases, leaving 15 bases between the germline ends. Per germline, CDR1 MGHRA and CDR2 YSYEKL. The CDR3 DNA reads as TGCGCCAGCAGCCGCCCGACAGAAATCATGAACACTGAAGCTTTCTTT. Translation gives CASSRPTEIMNTEAFF.

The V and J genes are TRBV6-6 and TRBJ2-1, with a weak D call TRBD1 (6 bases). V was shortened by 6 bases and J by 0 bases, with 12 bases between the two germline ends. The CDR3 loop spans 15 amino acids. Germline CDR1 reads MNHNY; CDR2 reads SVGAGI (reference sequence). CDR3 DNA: TGTGCCAGCAGACGGACAGCAAGCTCCTACAATGAGCAGTTCTTC. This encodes CASRRTASSYNEQFF.

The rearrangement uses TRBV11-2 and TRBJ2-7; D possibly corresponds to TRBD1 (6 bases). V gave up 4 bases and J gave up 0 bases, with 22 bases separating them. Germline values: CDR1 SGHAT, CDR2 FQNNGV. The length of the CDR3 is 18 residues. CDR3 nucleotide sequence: TGTGCCAGCAGCTCATACCGAATGGACAGATTAAACTCCTACGAGCAGTACTTC. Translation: CASSSYRMDRLNSYEQYF.

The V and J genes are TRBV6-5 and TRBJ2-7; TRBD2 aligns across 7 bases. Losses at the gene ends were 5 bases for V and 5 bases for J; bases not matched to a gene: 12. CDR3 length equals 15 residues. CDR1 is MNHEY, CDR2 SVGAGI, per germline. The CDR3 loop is CASSLSRSGEDEQYF. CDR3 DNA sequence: TGTGCCAGCAGTCTCTCACGGAGCGGGGAGGACGAGCAGTACTTC.

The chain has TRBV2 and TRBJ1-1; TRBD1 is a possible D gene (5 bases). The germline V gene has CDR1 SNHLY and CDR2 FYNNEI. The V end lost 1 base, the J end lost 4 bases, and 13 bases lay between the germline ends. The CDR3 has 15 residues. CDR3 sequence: CASSEGVRRGTEAFF. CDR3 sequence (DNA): TGTGCCAGCAGTGAAGGTGTCAGGAGGGGCACTGAAGCTTTCTTT.

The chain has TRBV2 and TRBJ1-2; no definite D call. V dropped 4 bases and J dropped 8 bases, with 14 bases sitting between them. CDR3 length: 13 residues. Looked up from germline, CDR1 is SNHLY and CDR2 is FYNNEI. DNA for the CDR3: TGTGCCAGCAGTGTAGGGAGCGTCTTAGGCTACACCTTC. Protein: CASSVGSVLGYTF. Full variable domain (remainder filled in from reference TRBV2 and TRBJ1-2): EPEVTQTPSHQVTQMGQEVILRCVPISNHLYFYWYRQILGQKVEFLVSFYNNEISEKSEIFDDQFSVERPDGSNFTLKIRSTKLEDSAMYFCASSVGSVLGYTFGSGTRLTVV.

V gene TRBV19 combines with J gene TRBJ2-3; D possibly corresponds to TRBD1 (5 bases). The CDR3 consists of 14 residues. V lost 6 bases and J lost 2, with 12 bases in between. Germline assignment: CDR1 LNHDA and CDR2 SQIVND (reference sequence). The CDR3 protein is CASRTTGFTDTQYF. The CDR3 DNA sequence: TGTGCCAGTAGAACAACAGGCTTCACAGATACGCAGTATTTT.

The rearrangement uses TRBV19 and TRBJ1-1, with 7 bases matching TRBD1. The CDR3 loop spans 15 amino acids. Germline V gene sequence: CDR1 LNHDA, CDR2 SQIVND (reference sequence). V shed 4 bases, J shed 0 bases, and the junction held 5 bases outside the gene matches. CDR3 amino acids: CASSSLQGMNTEAFF. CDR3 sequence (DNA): TGTGCCAGTAGTAGCTTACAGGGGATGAACACTGAAGCTTTCTTT.

The CDR3 reads CASSPKLGGSETQYF. For the CDR3, the DNA is TGTGCCAGCAGCCCTAAGCTAGGGGGATCAGAGACCCAGTACTTC. The V and J genes are TRBV7-9 and TRBJ2-5, with a tentative D call TRBD1 (6 bases). The CDR3 totals 15 residues. The germline V gene encodes CDR1 SEHNR and CDR2 FQNEAQ (reference sequence). V was pared by 5 bases and J by 4 bases, with 17 bases between.

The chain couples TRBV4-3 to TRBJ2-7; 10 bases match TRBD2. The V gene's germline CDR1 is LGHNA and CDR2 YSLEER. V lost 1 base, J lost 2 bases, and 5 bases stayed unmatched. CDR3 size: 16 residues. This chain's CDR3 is CASSQGLAGATYEQYF. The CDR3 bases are TGCGCCAGCAGCCAAGGCCTAGCGGGGGCCACCTACGAGCAGTACTTC.

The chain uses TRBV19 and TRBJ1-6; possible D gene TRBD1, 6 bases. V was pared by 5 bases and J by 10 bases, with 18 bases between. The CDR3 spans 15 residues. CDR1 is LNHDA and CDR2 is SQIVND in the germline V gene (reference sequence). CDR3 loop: CASSGQRTDRSPLHF. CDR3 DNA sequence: TGTGCCAGTAGTGGACAAAGGACAGATCGGTCACCCCTCCACTTT. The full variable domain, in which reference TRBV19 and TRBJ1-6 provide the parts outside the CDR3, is DGGITQSPKYLFRKEGQNVTLSCEQNLNHDAMYWYRQDPGQGLRLIYYSQIVNDFQKGDIAEGYSVSREKKESFPLTVTSAQKNPTAFYLCASSGQRTDRSPLHFGNGTRLTVT.

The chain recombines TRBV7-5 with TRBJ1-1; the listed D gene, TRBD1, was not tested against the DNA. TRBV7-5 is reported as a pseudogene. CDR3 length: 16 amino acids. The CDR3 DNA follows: TGTGTCAGAAGCTCTCGGCCGACAGGGGGGAACACTGAAGCTTTCTTT. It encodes CVRSSRPTGGNTEAFF.

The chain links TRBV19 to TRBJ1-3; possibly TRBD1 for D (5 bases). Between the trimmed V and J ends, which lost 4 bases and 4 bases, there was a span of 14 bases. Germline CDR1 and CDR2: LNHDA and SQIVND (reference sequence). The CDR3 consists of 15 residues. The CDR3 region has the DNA TGTGCCAGTAGTACCACCGGGGGGTACGGAAACACCATATATTTT. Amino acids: CASSTTGGYGNTIYF.

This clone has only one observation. Here the CDR3 reads CASSLDPGGYEQYF. The DNA of the CDR3 is TGTGCCAGCAGCTTAGATCCAGGGGGCTACGAGCAGTACTTC. The chain couples TRBV11-2 to TRBJ2-7, with 7 bases fitting TRBD1. This CDR3 spans 14 amino acids. V lost 0 bases, J lost 3 bases, and 2 bases stayed unmatched. CDR1 is SGHAT, CDR2 FQNNGV, per germline.

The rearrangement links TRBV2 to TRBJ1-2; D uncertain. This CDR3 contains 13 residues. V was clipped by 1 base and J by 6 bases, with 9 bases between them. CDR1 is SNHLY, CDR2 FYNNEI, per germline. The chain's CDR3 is CASSEGLDDGYTF. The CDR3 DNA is TGTGCCAGCAGTGAAGGACTGGATGATGGCTACACCTTC.

The CDR3 coding sequence is TGTGCCAGCAGCCTTACACTAGCGGGGCACACAGATACGCAGTATTTT. Its translation: CASSLTLAGHTDTQYF. The V call is TRBV14, the J call TRBJ2-3; 10 positions match TRBD2. The J segment lost 2 bases and the V segment lost 4 bases, leaving 6 bases of the junction unmatched. The CDR3 is 16 amino acids. CDR1 and CDR2 (germline): SGHDN, FVKESK. Based on the CDR3 plus reference TRBV14 and TRBJ2-3, the full variable domain is EAGVTQFPSHSVIEKGQTVTLRCDPISGHDNLYWYRRVMGKEIKFLLHFVKESKQDESGMPNNRFLAERTGGTYSTLKVQPAELEDSGVYFCASSLTLAGHTDTQYFGPGTRLTVL.

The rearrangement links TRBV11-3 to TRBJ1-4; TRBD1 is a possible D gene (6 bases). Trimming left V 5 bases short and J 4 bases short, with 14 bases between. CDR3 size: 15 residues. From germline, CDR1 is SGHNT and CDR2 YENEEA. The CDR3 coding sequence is TGTGCCAGCAGCCAAACAGGGAGCTATAATGAAAAACTGTTTTTT. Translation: CASSQTGSYNEKLFF.

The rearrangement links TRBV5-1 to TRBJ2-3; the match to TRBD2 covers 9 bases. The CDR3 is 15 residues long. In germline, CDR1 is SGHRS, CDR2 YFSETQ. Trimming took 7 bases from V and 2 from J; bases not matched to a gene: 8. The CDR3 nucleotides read TGCGCCAGCGATAAAAGCGGGGGGTACACAGATACGCAGTATTTT. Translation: CASDKSGGYTDTQYF.

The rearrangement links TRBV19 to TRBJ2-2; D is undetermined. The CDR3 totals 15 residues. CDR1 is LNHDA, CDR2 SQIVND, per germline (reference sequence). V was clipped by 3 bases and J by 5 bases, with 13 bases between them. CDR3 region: CASSIPSVWTGELFF. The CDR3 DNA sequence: TGTGCCAGTAGTATTCCCAGCGTCTGGACCGGGGAGCTGTTTTTT.

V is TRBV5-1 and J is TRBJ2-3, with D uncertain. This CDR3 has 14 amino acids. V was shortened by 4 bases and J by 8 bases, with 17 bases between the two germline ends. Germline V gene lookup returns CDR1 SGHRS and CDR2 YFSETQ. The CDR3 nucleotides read TGCGCCAGCAGCCCAGACCCCGTCCCAGGTACGCAGTATTTT. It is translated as CASSPDPVPGTQYF.

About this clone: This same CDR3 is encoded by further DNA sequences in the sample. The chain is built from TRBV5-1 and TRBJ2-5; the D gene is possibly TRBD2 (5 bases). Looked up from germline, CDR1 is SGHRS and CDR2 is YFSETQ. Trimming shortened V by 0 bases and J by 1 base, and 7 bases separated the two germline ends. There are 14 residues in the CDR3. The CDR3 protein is CASSLGSGQETQYF. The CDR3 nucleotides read TGCGCCAGCAGCTTGGGAAGCGGCCAAGAGACCCAGTACTTC.

The CDR3 sequence: CATSGRGLGGQKNIQYF. The DNA of the CDR3 is TGTGCCACCAGCGGAAGGGGGCTTGGAGGCCAAAAAAACATTCAGTACTTC. This chain links TRBV15 with TRBJ2-4; 7 bases match TRBD1. The ends lost 5 bases at V and 4 bases at J; junction bases unmatched: 14. The germline V gene encodes CDR1 LNHNV and CDR2 YYDKDF (reference sequence). The CDR3 spans 17 residues.

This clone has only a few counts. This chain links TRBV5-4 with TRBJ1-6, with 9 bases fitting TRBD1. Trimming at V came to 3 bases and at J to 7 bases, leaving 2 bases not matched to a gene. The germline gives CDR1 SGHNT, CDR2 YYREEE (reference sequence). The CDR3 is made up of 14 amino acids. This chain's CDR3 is CASSSDRGNSPLHF. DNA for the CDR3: TGTGCCAGCAGCTCCGACAGGGGGAATTCACCCCTCCACTTT.

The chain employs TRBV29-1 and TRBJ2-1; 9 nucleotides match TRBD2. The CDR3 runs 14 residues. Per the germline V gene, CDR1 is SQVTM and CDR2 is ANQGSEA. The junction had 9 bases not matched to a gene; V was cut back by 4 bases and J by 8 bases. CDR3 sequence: CSVVSRGGIYEQFF. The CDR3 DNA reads TGCAGCGTTGTTTCGCGGGGGGGCATCTATGAGCAGTTCTTC.

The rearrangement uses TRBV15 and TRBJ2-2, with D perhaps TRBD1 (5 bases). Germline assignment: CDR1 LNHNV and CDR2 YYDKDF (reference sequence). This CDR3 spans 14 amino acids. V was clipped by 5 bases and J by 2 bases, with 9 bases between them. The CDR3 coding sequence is TGTGCCACCAGCGAAGGGGTAAACACCGGGGAGCTGTTTTTT. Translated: CATSEGVNTGELFF.

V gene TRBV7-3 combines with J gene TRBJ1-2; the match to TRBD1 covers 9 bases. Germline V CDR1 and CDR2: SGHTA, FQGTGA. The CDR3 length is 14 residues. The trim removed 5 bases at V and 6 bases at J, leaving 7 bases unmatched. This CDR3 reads CASSLDRGSDGYTF. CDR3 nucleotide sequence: TGTGCCAGCAGCCTGGACAGGGGATCGGATGGCTACACCTTC.

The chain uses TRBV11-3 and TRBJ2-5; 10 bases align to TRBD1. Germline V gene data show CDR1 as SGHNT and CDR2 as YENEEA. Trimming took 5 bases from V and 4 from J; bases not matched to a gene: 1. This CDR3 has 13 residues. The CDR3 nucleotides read TGTGCCAGCAGCGGGGACAGGGGAGAGACCCAGTACTTC. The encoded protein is CASSGDRGETQYF.

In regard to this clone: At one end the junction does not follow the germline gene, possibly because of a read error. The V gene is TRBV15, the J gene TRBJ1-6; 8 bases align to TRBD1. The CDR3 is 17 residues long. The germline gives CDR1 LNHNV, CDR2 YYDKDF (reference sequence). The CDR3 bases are TGTGCCACCAGCAGAGATGGACAGGGTCTCTATTATTCACCCCTCCACTTT. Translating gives CATSRDGQGLYYSPLHF.